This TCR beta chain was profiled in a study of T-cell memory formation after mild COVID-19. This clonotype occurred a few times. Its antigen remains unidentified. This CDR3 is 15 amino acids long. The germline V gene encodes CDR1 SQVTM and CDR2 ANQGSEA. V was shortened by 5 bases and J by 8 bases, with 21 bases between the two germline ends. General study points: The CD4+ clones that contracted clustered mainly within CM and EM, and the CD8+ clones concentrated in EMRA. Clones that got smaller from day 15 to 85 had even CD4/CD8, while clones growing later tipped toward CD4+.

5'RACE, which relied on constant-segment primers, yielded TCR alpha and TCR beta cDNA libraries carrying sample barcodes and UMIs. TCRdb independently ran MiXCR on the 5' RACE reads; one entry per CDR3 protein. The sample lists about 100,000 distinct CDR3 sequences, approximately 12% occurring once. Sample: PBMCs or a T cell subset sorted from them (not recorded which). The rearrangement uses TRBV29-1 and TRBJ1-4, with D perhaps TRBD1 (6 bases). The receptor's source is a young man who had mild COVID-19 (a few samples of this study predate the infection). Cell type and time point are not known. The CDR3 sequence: CSVQGGVHTGEKLFF. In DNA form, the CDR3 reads TGCAGCGTTCAAGGGGGTGTCCATACCGGGGAAAAACTGTTTTTT.